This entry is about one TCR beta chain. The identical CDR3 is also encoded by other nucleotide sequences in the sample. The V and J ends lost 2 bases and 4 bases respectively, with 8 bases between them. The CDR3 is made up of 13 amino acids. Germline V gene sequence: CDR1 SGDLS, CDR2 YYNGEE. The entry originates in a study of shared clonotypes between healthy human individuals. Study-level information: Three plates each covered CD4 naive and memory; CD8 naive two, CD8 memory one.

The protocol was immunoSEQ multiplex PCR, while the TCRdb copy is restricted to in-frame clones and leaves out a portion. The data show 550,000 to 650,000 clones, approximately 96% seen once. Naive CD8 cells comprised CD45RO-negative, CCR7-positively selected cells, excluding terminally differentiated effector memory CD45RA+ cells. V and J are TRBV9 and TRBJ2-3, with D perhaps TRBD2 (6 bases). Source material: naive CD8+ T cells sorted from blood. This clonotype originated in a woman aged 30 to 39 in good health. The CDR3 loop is CASSVGGADTQYF. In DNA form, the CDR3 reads TGTGCCAGCAGCGTGGGAGGCGCAGATACGCAGTATTTT.